Presented here are 25 T cell receptor beta chains from one specimen sequenced in a study of cytomegalovirus exposure and HLA in healthy donors. The PCR contained 60 Vbeta and 13 Jbeta primers. The table came from immunoSEQ multiplex PCR; TCRdb's copy has only in-frame clones and leaves some out. In the table there are under 200,000 clones, over 60% of which are singletons. Sequencing input: PBMCs. These receptors were obtained from a woman aged 25 to 39 in good health and CMV-seronegative.

V is TRBV7-2 and J is TRBJ2-3; 9 bases line up with TRBD2. V shed 2 bases, J shed 6 bases, and the junction held 3 bases outside the gene matches. CDR3 size: 14 residues. Germline V gene sequence: CDR1 SGHTA, CDR2 FQGNSA. CDR3 in amino acids: CASSLHGTSDTQYF. The CDR3 DNA sequence: TGTGCCAGCAGCTTACATGGGACTAGCGATACGCAGTATTTT.

This clone was picked up a small number of times. This CDR3 is CASSFQGTPRPLHF. Here the CDR3 DNA reads TGTGCCAGCAGCTTCCAGGGGACCCCCAGGCCCCTCCACTTT. The chain has TRBV5-4 and TRBJ1-6, with a weak D call TRBD1 (6 bases). With 2 bases removed from V and 13 bases from J, the gap between germline ends came to 16 bases. Germline loops: CDR1 SGHNT, CDR2 YYREEE (reference sequence). CDR3 length: 14 amino acids.

The V call is TRBV7-8, the J call TRBJ2-3; the match to TRBD2 covers 10 bases. Germline CDR1 reads SGHVS; CDR2 reads FQNEAQ. The length of the CDR3 is 16 residues. After removal of 5 bases from V and 0 bases from J, the junction contained 5 bases not matched to a gene. In nucleotides, the CDR3 is TGTGCCAGCAGCGCCCGGACTAGCGGAAGCACAGATACGCAGTATTTT. This gives the protein CASSARTSGSTDTQYF.

This clone was detected a few times. The chain recombines TRBV6-5 with TRBJ1-2, with 12 bases that match TRBD1. V shed 4 bases, J shed 8 bases, and the junction held 2 bases outside the gene matches. CDR1 and CDR2 (germline): MNHEY, SVGAGI. The CDR3 covers 13 residues. The CDR3, as DNA: TGTGCCAGCAGTTGGGACAGGGGGCACGGCTACACCTTC. Encoded protein: CASSWDRGHGYTF.

The chain employs TRBV28 and TRBJ2-1, with 10 bases matching TRBD1. Germline trimming cut 4 bases from V and 2 bases from J; bases unmatched to any gene: 5. The V gene's germline CDR1 is MDHEN and CDR2 SYDVKM. This CDR3 has 16 residues. In nucleotides, the CDR3 is TGTGCCAGCAGTTCGGGACAGGGGTTGACCTACAATGAGCAGTTCTTC. Translating gives CASSSGQGLTYNEQFF.

V is TRBV4-1 and J is TRBJ1-5; 7 bases agree with TRBD1. This CDR3 is 14 amino acids long. CDR1 and CDR2 (germline): MGHRA, YSYEKL. V was clipped by 1 base and J by 5 bases; unmatched bases: 2. The CDR3 loop reads CASSQGQGDQPQHF. The CDR3 coding sequence is TGCGCCAGCAGCCAAGGGCAGGGGGATCAGCCCCAGCATTTT.

The CDR3 nucleotides are TGTGCCAGCAGCCGGAGGGACAGGAGCTCCTACGAGCAGTACTTC. Protein product: CASSRRDRSSYEQYF. The chain uses TRBV5-4 and TRBJ2-7, with TRBD1 matching over 8 bases. This CDR3 comprises 15 residues. The V and J ends lost 4 bases and 0 bases, in that order; junction bases with no gene match: 6. Germline CDR1 is SGHNT and CDR2 is YYREEE (reference sequence).

V usage is TRBV28 and J usage is TRBJ2-5; D uncertain. The CDR3 length is 12 residues. Trimming cost V 5 bases and J 5 bases, with 9 bases left between them. Looked up from germline, CDR1 is MDHEN and CDR2 is SYDVKM. The CDR3 nucleotides are TGTGCCAGCAGTCATCCCAGGGAGACCCAGTACTTC. Its protein product is CASSHPRETQYF.

The rearrangement links TRBV9 to TRBJ2-3; no definite D call. In germline, CDR1 is SGDLS, CDR2 YYNGEE. Trimming cost V 3 bases and J 14 bases, with 19 bases left between them. There are 13 residues in the CDR3. In nucleotides, the CDR3 is TGTGCCAGCAGCGCCACGGAGACTTCAACGGGGTATTTT. Translating it yields CASSATETSTGYF.

V usage is TRBV7-9 and J usage is TRBJ1-3; D remains unclear. CDR1 and CDR2 from the germline V gene are SEHNR and FQNEAQ (reference sequence). The CDR3 runs to 17 residues. Trimming shortened V by 2 bases and J by 0 bases, and 14 bases separated the two germline ends. The CDR3 DNA is TGTGCCAGCAGCTTACACTTTTGGGCCAACTCTGGAAACACCATATATTTT. It is translated as CASSLHFWANSGNTIYF.

V gene TRBV7-2 combines with J gene TRBJ1-5; D gene uncertain. Between the trimmed V and J ends, which lost 5 bases and 6 bases, there was a span of 17 bases. The length of the CDR3 is 15 residues. CDR1 is SGHTA, CDR2 FQGNSA, per germline. CDR3 nucleotides: TGTGCCAGCAGCCCCGGGGTGGGGAGTGGTCAGCCCCAGCATTTT. As protein: CASSPGVGSGQPQHF.

The J gene is TRBJ1-6, the V gene TRBV7-9; possibly TRBD1 for D (6 bases). In germline, CDR1 is SEHNR, CDR2 FQNEAQ (reference sequence). V lost 4 bases and J 7 bases, leaving 11 bases between the germline ends. There are 14 residues in the CDR3. Here the CDR3 DNA reads TGTGCCAGCAGCTATCACCAGGGGAATTCACCCCTCCACTTT. Translating it yields CASSYHQGNSPLHF.

As concerns this clone: The sample has other DNA sequences that encode this CDR3 too. The rearrangement joins TRBV5-1 to TRBJ2-7, with 8 bases that match TRBD2. Germline assignment: CDR1 SGHRS and CDR2 YFSETQ. Trimming cost V 0 bases and J 3 bases; bases outside gene matches: 5. This CDR3 contains 15 residues. This CDR3 reads CASSLASGSYYEQYF. CDR3 in DNA: TGCGCCAGCAGCTTGGCGAGCGGGAGCTACTACGAGCAGTACTTC. Based on the CDR3 plus reference TRBV5-1 and TRBJ2-7, the full variable domain is KAGVTQTPRYLIKTRGQQVTLSCSPISGHRSVSWYQQTPGQGLQFLFEYFSETQRNKGNFPGRFSGRQFSNSRSEMNVSTLELGDSALYLCASSLASGSYYEQYFGPGTRLTVT.

This clone was counted a few times. The chain uses TRBV28 and TRBJ2-7, with D possibly TRBD2 on 6 matching bases. Germline V gene sequence: CDR1 MDHEN, CDR2 SYDVKM. V was pared by 8 bases and J by 3 bases, with 11 bases between. The CDR3 runs to 12 residues. CDR3 bases: TGTGCCAGCCTCGCGACTAGCTACGAGCAGTACTTC. It is translated as CASLATSYEQYF.

The chain carries TRBV28 and TRBJ1-4; 8 bases agree with TRBD1. V gave up 8 bases and J gave up 4 bases; unmatched junction bases: 6. Looked up from germline, CDR1 is MDHEN and CDR2 is SYDVKM. The CDR3 runs to 14 residues. Written as DNA, the CDR3 is TGTGCCAGCCGACAGGGGAGGAGTAATGAAAAACTGTTTTTT. Encoded protein: CASRQGRSNEKLFF.

A single count supports this clone. J is TRBJ1-1 and V is TRBV9, with D perhaps matching TRBD1 (6 bases). The V end lost 0 bases, the J end lost 3 bases, and 9 bases lay between the germline ends. The CDR3 runs 14 residues. Germline values: CDR1 SGDLS, CDR2 YYNGEE. CDR3 coding DNA: TGTGCCAGCAGCGTAGAGACAGGAGACACTGAAGCTTTCTTT. Encoded protein: CASSVETGDTEAFF.

J is TRBJ2-1 and V is TRBV6-5, with TRBD2 identical over 8 bases. Germline V gives CDR1 MNHEY, CDR2 SVGAGI. This CDR3 comprises 14 residues. V gave up 8 bases and J gave up 7 bases; unmatched junction bases: 10. The CDR3 reads CASPAGGLGNEQFF. CDR3 DNA sequence: TGTGCCAGCCCTGCGGGAGGCCTTGGGAATGAGCAGTTCTTC.

J is TRBJ2-3 and V is TRBV9, with 10 bases matching TRBD2. J was trimmed by 4 bases and V by 1 base; bases with no gene match: 6. Germline V lookup: CDR1 SGDLS, CDR2 YYNGEE. The CDR3 consists of 16 residues. The CDR3 is CASSVNPAGGSDTQYF. DNA of the CDR3: TGTGCCAGCAGCGTAAACCCAGCGGGGGGGTCAGATACGCAGTATTTT. Based on the CDR3 plus reference TRBV9 and TRBJ2-3, the full variable domain is DSGVTQTPKHLITATGQRVTLRCSPRSGDLSVYWYQQSLDQGLQFLIQYYNGEERAKGNILERFSAQQFPDLHSELNLSSLELGDSALYFCASSVNPAGGSDTQYFGPGTRLTVL.

The chain is built from TRBV28 and TRBJ2-1, with D uncertain. The CDR3 is made up of 11 amino acids. Germline V CDR1 and CDR2: MDHEN, SYDVKM. V gave up 3 bases and J gave up 10 bases, with 7 bases separating them. This chain's CDR3 is CASSLSWEQFF. The CDR3 DNA reads as TGTGCCAGCAGTTTGAGCTGGGAGCAGTTCTTC.

This clone was counted only a few times. The chain employs TRBV28 and TRBJ2-4; D is undetermined. Trimming pared 8 bases from V and 5 bases from J, leaving 4 bases between. Germline CDR1 MDHEN, CDR2 SYDVKM. This CDR3 is built from 10 residues. CDR3 DNA sequence: TGTGCCAGCGCGGAAAACATTCAGTACTTC. It codes for CASAENIQYF. The variable domain in full, with the rest retrieved from reference TRBV28 and TRBJ2-4, is DVKVTQSSRYLVKRTGEKVFLECVQDMDHENMFWYRQDPGLGLRLIYFSYDVKMKEKGDIPEGYSVSREKKERFSLILESASTNQTSMYLCASAENIQYFGAGTRLSVL.

This chain joins TRBV30 and TRBJ2-7, with 8 bases aligning to TRBD2. Germline CDR1 and CDR2: GTSNPN and SVGIG (reference sequence). This CDR3 has 14 amino acids. V lost 0 bases, J lost 4 bases, and 5 bases stayed unmatched. The CDR3 protein is CAWSVPGGAYEQYF. For the CDR3, the DNA is TGTGCCTGGAGTGTTCCCGGGGGGGCTTACGAGCAGTACTTC.

The chain employs TRBV7-2 and TRBJ2-3, with D perhaps TRBD2 (5 bases). This CDR3 contains 15 residues. Trimming removed 0 bases at V and 1 base at J, with 8 bases between. Germline CDR1 reads SGHTA; CDR2 reads FQGNSA. The CDR3 protein is CASSLAVGGTDTQYF. The CDR3 DNA follows: TGTGCCAGCAGCTTAGCTGTCGGGGGCACAGATACGCAGTATTTT.

The chain uses TRBV4-3 and TRBJ1-2, with D unresolved. With 4 bases removed from V and 3 bases from J, the gap between germline ends came to 9 bases. CDR1 is LGHNA, CDR2 YSLEER, per germline. The CDR3 extends over 13 amino acids. The CDR3 loop is CASSPTRYYGYTF. In DNA form, the CDR3 reads TGCGCCAGCAGCCCCACTCGGTACTATGGCTACACCTTC.

The chain links TRBV10-3 to TRBJ1-1, with D unclear. V was shortened by 6 bases and J by 0 bases, with 8 bases between the two germline ends. This CDR3 is built from 13 residues. Germline CDR1 reads ENHRY; CDR2 reads SYGVKD. In DNA, the CDR3 is TGTGCCATCAGCACAGCAATGAACACTGAAGCTTTCTTT. Its translation: CAISTAMNTEAFF.

The chain uses TRBV5-1 and TRBJ2-5; 10 nucleotides match TRBD1. Per the germline V gene, CDR1 is SGHRS and CDR2 is YFSETQ. The V and J ends lost 5 bases and 5 bases, in that order; junction bases with no gene match: 3. The CDR3 is 13 residues long. The CDR3 sequence: CASRPTGGETQYF. The CDR3 nucleotides are TGCGCCAGCAGGCCGACAGGGGGCGAGACCCAGTACTTC.